The present T cell receptor beta chain was sequenced within a study of blood T cell repertoires in COVID-19 (TCRdb year 2020). Study-wide context: The collaborator samples originated in the United States, Italy and Spain and spanned the acute and convalescent phases of COVID-19. A de-identified subject ID, COVID-19 status, age in years and sex were almost always included in the sample metadata. The material from the prospective study consisted of cDNA or gDNA derived from T cells, B-cell-depleted T cells, or PBMCs. The repertoires were released in a freely available public database meant as a resource for research on the immune response to SARS-CoV-2. Where available, HLA class I and class II types were taken from metadata supplied by the sample provider and were not determined by assay-based typing. The samples were drawn from two sources: the first 160 participants of the ongoing ImmuneRACE study, and 1,000 to 1,500 subjects contributed by 6 global collaborators. The dataset comprised deeply sampled blood TCRbeta repertoires from subjects exposed to, actively infected with, or recovered from COVID-19.

In Seattle, one collaborating source enrolled patients while the infection was active and tracked those patients longitudinally over the course of disease. The collaborating institutions used their own protocols to collect whole blood in K2EDTA tubes. For TCRbeta analysis, collaborators shipped samples in one of three forms: frozen whole blood, isolated PBMCs, or DNA extracted from either of those sample types. V has 6 bases trimmed and J has 4 bases trimmed; junction bases matching no gene number 8. Via the germline V gene (reference sequence), CDR1 is LNHDA and CDR2 SQIVND. Counted from cysteine to phenylalanine, this CDR3 has 15 amino acids. The retained sequence is limited to the CDR3, 45 bases, with the frame set at the first base. Points the paper makes about the study in general: The amount of clinical and demographic metadata varied by source and participant and was provided uncurated.

This clone was seen a handful of times. This clone's antigen is unknown. The input lacks base qualities; no much larger clone sits a single base away. The immunoSEQ Assay, a bias-controlled multiplex PCR, was used to amplify TCRbeta CDR3 regions from genomic DNA. The published analysis was carried out like this. Nucleated cell counts per sample were estimated from amplification of reference gene primers within the assay. To quantify the absolute abundance of each unique TCRbeta CDR3 rearrangement, sequence reads were collapsed and filtered. For each sample, productive Simpson clonality was calculated as the square root of Simpson's diversity index over productive rearrangements. Drawn from immuneACCESS, this table holds only the in-frame rearrangements with V and J called that TCRdb kept. Clones are partly lost; checked studies trace under half to an unresolved V gene and leave the rest unexplained. V, J and clone size reflect that table, while D and trimming were determined from the DNA. Within this sample are 300,000 to 400,000 clones, with 80% to 90% of them counted one time only. 6% to 7% of the sample is held by the ten biggest clonotypes.

This receptor was obtained from a woman aged 45 to 65 with COVID-19, enrolled during active disease. This chain joins TRBV19 to TRBJ1-1, with 10 junctional bases fitting TRBD1. Sequences were obtained from peripheral blood. The CDR3 reads CASRTRQGAATEAFF. DNA sequence: TGTGCCAGTAGGACCCGACAGGGGGCGGCCACTGAAGCTTTCTTT.